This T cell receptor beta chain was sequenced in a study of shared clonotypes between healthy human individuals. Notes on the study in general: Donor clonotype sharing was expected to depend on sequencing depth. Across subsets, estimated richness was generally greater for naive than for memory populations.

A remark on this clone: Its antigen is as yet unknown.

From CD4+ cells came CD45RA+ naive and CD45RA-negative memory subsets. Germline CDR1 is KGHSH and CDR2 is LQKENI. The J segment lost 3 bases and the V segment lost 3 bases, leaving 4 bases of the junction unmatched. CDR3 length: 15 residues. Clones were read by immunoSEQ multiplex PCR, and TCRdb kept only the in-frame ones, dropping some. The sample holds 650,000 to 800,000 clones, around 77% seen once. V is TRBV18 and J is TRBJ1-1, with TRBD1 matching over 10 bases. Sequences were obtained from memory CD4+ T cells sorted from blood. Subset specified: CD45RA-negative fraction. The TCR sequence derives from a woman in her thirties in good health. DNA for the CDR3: TGTGCCAGCTCACCTTCCGGGACAGGGGACACTGAAGCTTTCTTT. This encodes CASSPSGTGDTEAFF.